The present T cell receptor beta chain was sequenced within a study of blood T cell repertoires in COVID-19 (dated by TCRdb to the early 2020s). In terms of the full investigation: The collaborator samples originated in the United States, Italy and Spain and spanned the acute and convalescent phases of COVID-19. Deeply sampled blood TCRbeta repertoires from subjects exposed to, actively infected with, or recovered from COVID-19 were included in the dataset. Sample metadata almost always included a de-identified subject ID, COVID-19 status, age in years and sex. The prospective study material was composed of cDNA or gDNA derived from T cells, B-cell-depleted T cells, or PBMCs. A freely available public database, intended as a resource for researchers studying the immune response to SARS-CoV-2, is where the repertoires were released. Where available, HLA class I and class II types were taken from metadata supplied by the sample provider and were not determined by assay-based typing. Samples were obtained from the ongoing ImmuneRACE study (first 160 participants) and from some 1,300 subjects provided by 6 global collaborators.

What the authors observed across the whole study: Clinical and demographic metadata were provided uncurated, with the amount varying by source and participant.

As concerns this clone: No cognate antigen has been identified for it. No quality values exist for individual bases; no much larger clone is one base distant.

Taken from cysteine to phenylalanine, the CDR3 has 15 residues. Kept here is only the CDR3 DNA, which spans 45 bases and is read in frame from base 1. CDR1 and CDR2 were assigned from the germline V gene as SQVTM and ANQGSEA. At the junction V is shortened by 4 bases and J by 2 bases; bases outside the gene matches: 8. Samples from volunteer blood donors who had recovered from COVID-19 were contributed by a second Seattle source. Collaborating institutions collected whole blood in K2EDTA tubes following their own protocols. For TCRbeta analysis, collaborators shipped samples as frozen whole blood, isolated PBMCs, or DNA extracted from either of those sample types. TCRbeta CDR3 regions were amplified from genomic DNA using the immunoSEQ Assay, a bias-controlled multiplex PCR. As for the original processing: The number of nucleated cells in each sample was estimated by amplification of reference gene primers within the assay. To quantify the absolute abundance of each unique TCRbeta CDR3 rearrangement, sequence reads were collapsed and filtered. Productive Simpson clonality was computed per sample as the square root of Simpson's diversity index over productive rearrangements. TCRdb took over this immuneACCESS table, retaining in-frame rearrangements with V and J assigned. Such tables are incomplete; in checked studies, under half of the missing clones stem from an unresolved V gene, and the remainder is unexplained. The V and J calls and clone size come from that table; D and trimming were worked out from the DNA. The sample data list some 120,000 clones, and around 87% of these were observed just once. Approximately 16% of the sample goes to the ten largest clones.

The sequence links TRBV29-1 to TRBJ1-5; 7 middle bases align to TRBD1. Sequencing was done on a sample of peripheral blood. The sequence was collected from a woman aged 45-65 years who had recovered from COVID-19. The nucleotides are TGCAGCGTTGTCGAGGGGGCAGCAGGCAATCAGCCCCAGCATTTT. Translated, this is CSVVEGAAGNQPQHF.